These T cell receptor beta chains were read from a single sample in a study of blood T cells in healthy people across ages. MiXCR, run by TCRdb on the 5' RACE reads, gives a single entry per CDR3 protein. This sample carries about 670,000 distinct CDR3 sequences, around 43% of them seen once, and the ten largest clones take approximately 31%. Sequenced: blood. The receptors stem from a man older than 75 in good health. CDR3s include the opening cysteine and the closing phenylalanine or tryptophan. Each record gives: CDR3 protein, CDR3 DNA, clone size, D gene, V gene, J gene. The D gene is left open where the match is weak. The size entry is marked missing in some rows and otherwise reads once, few, many or a size class.

CDR3: CASSLAGNDYGYTF
DNA: TGTGCCAGCAGCTTAGCGGGGAATGACTATGGCTACACCTTC
size: -
D: -
V: TRBV7-2
J: TRBJ1-2

CDR3: CSVVGPRQRSSDEQFF
DNA: TGCAGCGTTGTGGGGCCGCGACAGAGAAGCTCGGATGAGCAGTTCTTC
size: many
D: -
V: TRBV29-1
J: TRBJ2-1

CDR3: CSAGKTSYEQYF
DNA: TGCAGTGCTGGGAAGACTTCCTACGAGCAGTACTTC
size: few
D: -
V: TRBV20-1
J: TRBJ2-7

CDR3: CAWSIGRWTANEQFF
DNA: TGTGCCTGGAGTATCGGCAGGTGGACGGCGAATGAGCAGTTCTTC
size: few
D: -
V: TRBV30
J: TRBJ2-1

CDR3: CATRDPPGETQYF
DNA: TGTGCCACCAGGGACCCTCCTGGGGAGACCCAGTACTTC
size: many
D: -
V: TRBV10-3
J: TRBJ2-5

CDR3: CASSLSPGLAGEETQFF
DNA: TGTGCCAGCAGTTTATCCCCGGGACTAGCGGGAGAAGAGACCCAGTTCTTC
size: once
D: TRBD2
V: TRBV27
J: TRBJ2-1

CDR3: CASSTGGAGANVLTF
DNA: TGTGCCAGCAGTACAGGGGGCGCTGGGGCCAACGTCCTGACTTTC
size: few
D: TRBD1
V: TRBV6-2/TRBV6-3
J: TRBJ2-6

CDR3: CASSLGSSGGSSSYNEQFF
DNA: TGTGCCAGCAGCTTAGGGTCTAGCGGGGGATCCAGCTCCTACAATGAGCAGTTCTTC
size: -
D: TRBD2
V: TRBV7-2
J: TRBJ2-1

CDR3: CASSSTSGRSETQYF
DNA: TGTGCCAGCAGCTCGACTAGCGGGAGATCAGAGACCCAGTACTTC
size: few
D: TRBD2
V: TRBV7-2
J: TRBJ2-5

CDR3: CASSLRLTSGGPYSGANVLTF
DNA: TGTGCCAGCAGCTTACGTTTAACTAGCGGGGGCCCCTACTCTGGGGCCAACGTCCTGACTTTC
size: many
D: TRBD2
V: TRBV7-2
J: TRBJ2-6

CDR3: CSAAKTGGSDNEQFF
DNA: TGCAGTGCGGCTAAAACAGGGGGAAGCGACAATGAGCAGTTCTTC
size: few
D: TRBD1
V: TRBV20-1
J: TRBJ2-1

CDR3: CASSPSSGGGETQYF
DNA: TGCGCCAGCAGCCCCTCCTCAGGGGGAGGGGAGACCCAGTACTTC
size: -
D: -
V: TRBV5-1
J: TRBJ2-5

CDR3: CASSLAPWTGGAKNIQYF
DNA: TGTGCCAGCAGTTTAGCGCCTTGGACAGGGGGGGCCAAAAACATTCAGTACTTC
size: -
D: TRBD1
V: TRBV12-3/TRBV12-4
J: TRBJ2-4

CDR3: CASSPESGTNNEQFF
DNA: TGTGCCAGCAGCCCCGAGTCCGGGACAAACAATGAGCAGTTCTTC
size: once
D: -
V: TRBV4-2
J: TRBJ2-1

CDR3: CANKPGGANEQFF
DNA: TGTGCCAACAAACCTGGCGGCGCCAATGAGCAGTTCTTC
size: -
D: -
V: TRBV7-2
J: TRBJ2-1

CDR3: CASSLQGGYEQYF
DNA: TGTGCCAGCAGTTTACAGGGAGGGTACGAGCAGTACTTC
size: many
D: -
V: TRBV4-1
J: TRBJ2-7

CDR3: CASSRMASGKYNEQFF
DNA: TGTGCCAGCAGCCGTATGGCTAGCGGCAAATACAATGAGCAGTTCTTC
size: many
D: TRBD2
V: TRBV7-2
J: TRBJ2-1

CDR3: CASGAQGGTDTQYF
DNA: TGTGCCAGCGGGGCCCAGGGGGGCACAGATACGCAGTATTTT
size: few
D: TRBD1
V: TRBV12-3/TRBV12-4
J: TRBJ2-3

CDR3: CLGGGKETQYF
DNA: TGTCTCGGGGGCGGGAAAGAGACCCAGTACTTC
size: -
D: -
V: TRBV28
J: TRBJ2-5

CDR3: CASSLVQGVYEQYF
DNA: TGTGCCAGCAGCTTAGTACAGGGGGTCTACGAGCAGTACTTC
size: few
D: TRBD1
V: TRBV7-9
J: TRBJ2-7

CDR3: CASSLGGSSGANVLTF
DNA: TGCGCCAGCAGCTTGGGGGGGTCCTCTGGGGCCAACGTCCTGACTTTC
size: many
D: -
V: TRBV5-1
J: TRBJ2-6

CDR3: CSAGQAIHNEQFF
DNA: TGCAGTGCCGGACAGGCGATTCACAATGAGCAGTTCTTC
size: many
D: TRBD1
V: TRBV20-1
J: TRBJ2-1

CDR3: CASSSKLAGSYNEQFF
DNA: TGTGCCAGCAGTTCGAAACTAGCGGGCTCCTACAATGAGCAGTTCTTC
size: few
D: TRBD2
V: TRBV28
J: TRBJ2-1

CDR3: CASSRKTAGGDGEQFF
DNA: TGCGCCAGCAGCCGTAAAACAGCGGGAGGTGATGGGGAGCAGTTCTTC
size: -
D: TRBD2
V: TRBV5-1
J: TRBJ2-1

CDR3: CSARNSANIQYF
DNA: TGCAGTGCTAGGAACTCGGCAAACATTCAGTACTTC
size: many
D: -
V: TRBV20-1
J: TRBJ2-4

CDR3: CSARGVRGWNEQFF
DNA: TGCAGTGCTAGAGGGGTCCGGGGCTGGAATGAGCAGTTCTTC
size: -
D: -
V: TRBV20-1
J: TRBJ2-1

CDR3: CASSYTNSPLYGYTF
DNA: TGTGCCAGCAGCTATACTAACAGTCCCCTCTATGGCTACACCTTC
size: -
D: -
V: TRBV5-4
J: TRBJ1-2

CDR3: CATMDSASGRAGHEQYF
DNA: TGTGCCACCATGGATTCGGCTAGCGGGAGGGCCGGTCACGAGCAGTACTTC
size: many
D: TRBD2
V: TRBV6-2/TRBV6-3
J: TRBJ2-7

CDR3: CATSDPRLGSDTQYF
DNA: TGTGCCACCAGTGACCCCAGACTAGGGTCAGATACGCAGTATTTT
size: -
D: -
V: TRBV24-1
J: TRBJ2-3

CDR3: CASSRQGPDIEAFF
DNA: TGTGCCAGCAGCAGACAGGGGCCAGACATTGAAGCTTTCTTT
size: -
D: TRBD1
V: TRBV6-2/TRBV6-3
J: TRBJ1-1

CDR3: CASSVAQGEETQYF
DNA: TGTGCCAGCAGCGTAGCGCAAGGGGAGGAGACCCAGTACTTC
size: -
D: -
V: TRBV7-9
J: TRBJ2-5

CDR3: CSAIKARNTDTQYF
DNA: TGCAGTGCAATAAAAGCGCGGAACACAGATACGCAGTATTTT
size: many
D: -
V: TRBV20-1
J: TRBJ2-3

CDR3: CASSQERGSRTGELFF
DNA: TGTGCCAGCAGCCAAGAGCGAGGAAGCCGCACCGGGGAGCTGTTTTTT
size: -
D: -
V: TRBV4-2
J: TRBJ2-2

CDR3: CASSSSGGRADTQYF
DNA: TGTGCCAGCAGCTCAAGCGGCGGGCGGGCAGATACGCAGTATTTT
size: few
D: -
V: TRBV7-9
J: TRBJ2-3

CDR3: CASSTPAGVGQETQYF
DNA: TGTGCCAGCAGCACTCCAGCGGGAGTAGGTCAAGAGACCCAGTACTTC
size: -
D: TRBD2
V: TRBV9
J: TRBJ2-5

CDR3: CASRPDDPSLTGELFF
DNA: TGTGCCAGCAGACCCGACGACCCTAGTTTGACCGGGGAGCTGTTTTTT
size: few
D: -
V: TRBV7-2
J: TRBJ2-2

CDR3: CASSLPLGNQPQHF
DNA: TGTGCCAGCAGTTTACCCCTGGGCAATCAGCCCCAGCATTTT
size: -
D: -
V: TRBV28
J: TRBJ1-5

CDR3: CASSFRQGSTYEQYF
DNA: TGTGCCAGCAGCTTCAGGCAAGGGAGTACCTACGAGCAGTACTTC
size: -
D: -
V: TRBV5-5
J: TRBJ2-7

CDR3: CASSPADAKGGYTF
DNA: TGTGCCAGCAGCCCGGCGGACGCTAAGGGGGGCTACACCTTC
size: -
D: -
V: TRBV28
J: TRBJ1-2

CDR3: CASSLGLKDTQYF
DNA: TGTGCCAGCAGCCTCGGACTGAAGGATACGCAGTATTTT
size: few
D: -
V: TRBV7-2
J: TRBJ2-3